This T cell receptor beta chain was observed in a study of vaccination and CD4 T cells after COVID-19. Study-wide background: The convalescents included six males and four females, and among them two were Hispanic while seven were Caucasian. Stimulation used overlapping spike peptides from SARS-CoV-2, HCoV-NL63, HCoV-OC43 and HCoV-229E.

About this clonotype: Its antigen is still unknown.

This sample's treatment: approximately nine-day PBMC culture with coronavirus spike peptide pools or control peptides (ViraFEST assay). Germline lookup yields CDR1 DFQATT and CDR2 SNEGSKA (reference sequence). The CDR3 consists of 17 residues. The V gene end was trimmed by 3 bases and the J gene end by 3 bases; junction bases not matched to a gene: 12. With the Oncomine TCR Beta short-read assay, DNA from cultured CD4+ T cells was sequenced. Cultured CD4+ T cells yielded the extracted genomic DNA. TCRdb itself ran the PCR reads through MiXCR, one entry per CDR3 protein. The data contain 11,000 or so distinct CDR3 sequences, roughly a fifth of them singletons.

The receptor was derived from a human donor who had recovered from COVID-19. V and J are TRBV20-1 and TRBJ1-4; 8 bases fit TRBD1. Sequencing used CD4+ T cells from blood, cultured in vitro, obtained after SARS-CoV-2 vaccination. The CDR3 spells CSARNPPDRDPNEKLFF. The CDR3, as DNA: TGCAGTGCTAGGAACCCACCGGACAGGGATCCTAATGAAAAACTGTTTTTT.